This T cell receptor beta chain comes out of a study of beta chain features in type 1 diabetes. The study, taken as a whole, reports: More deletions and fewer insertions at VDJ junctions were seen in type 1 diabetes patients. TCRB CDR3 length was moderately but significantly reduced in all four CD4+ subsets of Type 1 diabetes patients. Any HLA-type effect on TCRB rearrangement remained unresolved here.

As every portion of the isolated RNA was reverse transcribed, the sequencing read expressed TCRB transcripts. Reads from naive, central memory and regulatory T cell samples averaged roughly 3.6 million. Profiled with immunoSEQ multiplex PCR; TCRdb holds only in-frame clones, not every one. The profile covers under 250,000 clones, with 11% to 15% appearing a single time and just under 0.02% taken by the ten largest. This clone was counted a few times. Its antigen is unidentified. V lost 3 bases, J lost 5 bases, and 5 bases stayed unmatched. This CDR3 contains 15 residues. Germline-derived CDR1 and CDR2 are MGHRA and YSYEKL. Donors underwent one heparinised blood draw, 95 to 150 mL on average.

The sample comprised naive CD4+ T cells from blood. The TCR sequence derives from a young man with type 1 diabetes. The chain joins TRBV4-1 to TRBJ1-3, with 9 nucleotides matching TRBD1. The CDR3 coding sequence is TGCGCCAGCAGCCACGGACAGGGGAATAGAAACACCATATATTTT. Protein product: CASSHGQGNRNTIYF.